This entry features one T cell receptor (beta chain) sequence. The data belong to a study of blood T cell repertoires in COVID-19. From germline, CDR1 is LNHDA and CDR2 SQIVND (reference sequence). Trimming removed 4 bases from V and 4 bases from J, with 10 bases in between. The CDR3 is 13 residues long. Clones were read by immunoSEQ multiplex PCR, and TCRdb kept only the in-frame ones, dropping some. The data contain some 190,000 clones, 70% to 90% of them seen just once; the ten biggest clones take up around 3%. The sequence was obtained from a man aged 60 to 75 with acute or convalescent COVID-19. V is TRBV19 and J is TRBJ1-1; TRBD1 is a possible D gene (6 bases). The sequenced sample consisted of peripheral blood. The CDR3 DNA reads as TGTGCCAGTAGTACCCCAGGGGTCACTGAAGCTTTCTTT. As protein: CASSTPGVTEAFF.